This T cell receptor (beta chain) was identified during a study of regulatory T cells in long-lasting Graves disease. From germline, CDR1 is SQVTM and CDR2 ANQGSEA. The CDR3 is made up of 13 amino acids. The V end lost 6 bases, the J end lost 1 base, and 12 bases lay between the germline ends. Time point noted: newly diagnosed GD, antithyroid drugs for less than 3 months. Preparation of the TCR library used RNA extracted from PBMCs. On this clonotype: Its target is unknown. One base away lies a much larger clone, so this may be a sequencing read error. Since no conserved phenylalanine or tryptophan closes the CDR3, a read error is the likely cause.

Study findings and constraints: Favoring TRBV28, TRBJ1-2 and TRBJ2-5 was a feature seen in persistent disease. Having only a small sample size may have limited accuracy.

TCR beta libraries were built with iRepertoire HTBI primers and Arm-PCR of CDR3 regions. Each CDR3 protein is one row after TCRdb ran MiXCR on the multiplex PCR reads. The table shows roughly 520,000 distinct CDR3 sequences, with around 11% occurring only once. The data also belong to a second study, concerning T cells in Graves' hyperthyroidism and ophthalmopathy. That report notes: TCR CDR3 regions were first amplified by RT-PCR with HTBI primers. Most clonotypes expanded in thyroid above 0.001 were likewise present in blood.

This sequence originates from a woman in her 30s with Graves disease. V usage is TRBV29-1 and J usage is TRBJ1-1; D might be TRBD1 (5 bases). The sample was peripheral blood mononuclear cells (PBMCs), taken at new diagnosis, from a patient treated with antithyroid drugs. CDR3 in amino acids: CSVSKGPNTEAFL. CDR3 sequence (DNA): TGCAGCGTGAGCAAGGGACCGAACACTGAAGCTTTCCTT.